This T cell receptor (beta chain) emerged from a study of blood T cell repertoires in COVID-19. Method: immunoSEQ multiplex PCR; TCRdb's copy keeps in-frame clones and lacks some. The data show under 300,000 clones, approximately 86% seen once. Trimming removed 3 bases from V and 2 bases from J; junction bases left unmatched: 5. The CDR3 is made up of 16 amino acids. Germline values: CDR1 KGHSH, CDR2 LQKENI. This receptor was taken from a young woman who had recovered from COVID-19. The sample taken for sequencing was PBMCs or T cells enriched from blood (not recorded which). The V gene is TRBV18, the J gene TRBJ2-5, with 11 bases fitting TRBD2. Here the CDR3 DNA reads TGTGCCAGCTCACCTTTAGCGGGGGGGCGGCAAGAGACCCAGTACTTC. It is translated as CASSPLAGGRQETQYF.